Below, one T cell receptor beta chain is given with its context. What it binds is unknown. TCRdb reprocessed the 5' RACE reads via MiXCR and lists one record per CDR3 protein. The table has under 15,000 distinct CDR3 sequences, roughly half seen once; the top ten hold around 12%. Tregs were sorted as CD4+CD25+CD127-/low cells. The study, taken as a whole, reports: In terms of TCR gene usage, tumor memory CD4+ T cells clustered together with blood and lymph node memory CD4+ cells, as well as with lymph node naive CD4+ cells.

The length of the CDR3 is 17 residues. The trim removed 5 bases at V and 0 bases at J, leaving 7 bases unmatched. Germline CDR1 is SGHTA and CDR2 is FQGNSA. The sequenced sample was tumor-infiltrating Tregs sorted from the breast tumor. The rearrangement links TRBV7-2 to TRBJ2-5, with 12 bases lining up with TRBD2. The TCR originated in a female donor with breast cancer. The CDR3, as DNA: TGTGCCAGCAGCCCAACTACTAGCGGGGGGTACCAAGAGACCCAGTACTTC. This sequence encodes CASSPTTSGGYQETQYF.